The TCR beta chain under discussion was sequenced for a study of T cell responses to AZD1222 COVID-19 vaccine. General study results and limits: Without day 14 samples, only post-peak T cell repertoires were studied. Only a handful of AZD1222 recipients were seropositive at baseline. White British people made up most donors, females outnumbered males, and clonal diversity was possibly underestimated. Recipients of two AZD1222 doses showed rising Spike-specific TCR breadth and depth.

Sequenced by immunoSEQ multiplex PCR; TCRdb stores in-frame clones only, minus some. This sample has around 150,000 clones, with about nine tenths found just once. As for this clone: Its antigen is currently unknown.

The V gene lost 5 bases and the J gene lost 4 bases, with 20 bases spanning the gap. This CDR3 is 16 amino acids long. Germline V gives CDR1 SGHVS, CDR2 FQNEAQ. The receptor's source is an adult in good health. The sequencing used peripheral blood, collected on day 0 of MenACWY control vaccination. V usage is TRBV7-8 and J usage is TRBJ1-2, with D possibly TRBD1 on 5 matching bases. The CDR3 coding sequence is TGTGCCAGCAGCCTCGCCGGGGCAAGGGGTACCTATGGCTACACCTTC. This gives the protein CASSLAGARGTYGYTF. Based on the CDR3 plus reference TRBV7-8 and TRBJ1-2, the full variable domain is GAGVSQSPRYKVAKRGQDVALRCDPISGHVSLFWYQQALGQGPEFLTYFQNEAQLDKSGLPSDRFFAERPEGSVSTLKIQRTQQEDSAVYLCASSLAGARGTYGYTFGSGTRLTVV.